This TCR beta chain was recorded in a study of T-cell memory formation after mild COVID-19. MiXCR, applied by TCRdb to the 5' RACE reads, yields one record per CDR3 protein. The sample contains roughly 250,000 distinct CDR3 sequences, approximately 16% of which appear only once. Germline-derived CDR1 and CDR2 are SGHTA and FQGTGA. CDR3 length: 14 amino acids. Trimming at V came to 0 bases and at J to 6 bases, leaving 1 base not matched to a gene. In regard to this clonotype: Its cognate antigen is unknown.

Study-wide findings and caveats: Chiefly within CM and EM were the contracting CD4+ clones; CD8+ ones were within EMRA.

The chain is built from TRBV7-3 and TRBJ2-2, with TRBD1 identical over 7 bases. The sequenced sample was PBMCs or a T cell subset sorted from them (not recorded which). The receptor was derived from a man aged 18 to 29 who had mild COVID-19 (a few samples of this study predate the infection). Cell type and time point are not known. The CDR3 DNA reads as TGTGCCAGCAGCTTAACCCAGGGGGCCGGGGAGCTGTTTTTT. Residues: CASSLTQGAGELFF.